A single sample is the source of the 25 T cell receptor beta chains below, sequenced in a study of CD8 T cells in Susac syndrome. A quantity of about 0.45 to 1 ug RNA underwent reverse transcription using random hexamers. One entry per CDR3 protein, called by TCRdb with MiXCR from the immunoSEQ multiplex PCR reads. The table lists 65,000 to 85,000 distinct CDR3 sequences, over 85% of them singletons. Sequencing was performed on CD8+ T cells from PBMCs. Receptors were obtained from a human donor with Susac syndrome.

The genes are TRBV30 and TRBJ1-4, with TRBD1 as a possible D gene (5 bases). The V and J ends lost 1 base and 0 bases respectively, with 6 bases between them. Germline V CDR1 and CDR2: GTSNPN, SVGIG (reference sequence). The CDR3 runs to 14 residues. The CDR3 loop is CAWSGGATNEKLFF. The DNA of the CDR3 is TGTGCCTGGAGTGGGGGGGCAACTAATGAAAAACTGTTTTTT. The full variable domain, completed using reference TRBV30 and TRBJ1-4, is SQTIHQWPATLVQPVGSPLSLECTVEGTSNPNLYWYRQAAGRGLQLLFYSVGIGQISSEVPQNLSASRPQDRQFILSSKKLLLSDSGFYLCAWSGGATNEKLFFGSGTQLSVL.

This rearrangement joins TRBV4-1 to TRBJ1-1; D gene uncertain. Deletions cut 1 base from V and 6 bases from J, with 12 bases between. Germline CDR1 is MGHRA and CDR2 is YSYEKL. The CDR3 spans 14 residues. This CDR3 reads CASSQAGLKAEAFF. The CDR3, as DNA: TGCGCCAGCAGCCAAGCGGGCCTTAAGGCTGAAGCTTTCTTT.

The J gene is TRBJ2-1, the V gene TRBV11-3; the D is unclear. Germline V gene data show CDR1 as SGHNT and CDR2 as YENEEA. Trimming removed 10 bases from V and 4 bases from J, with 20 bases in between. CDR3 length equals 15 residues. The DNA for the CDR3 is TGTGCCACCTCTGCTGGGCCGGCCTCTTACAATGAGCAGTTCTTC. Its protein is CATSAGPASYNEQFF.

A note on this clonotype: The junction differs from germline at one of its ends, possibly a read error. The chain combines TRBV28 with TRBJ1-1, with D uncertain. The germline CDR1 and CDR2 sequences are MDHEN and SYDVKM. This CDR3 has 13 amino acids. For the CDR3, the DNA is TGTGCCAGCAGTTTAGATCTGAACGCTGAAGCTTTCTTT. This translates into CASSLDLNAEAFF.

This chain joins TRBV29-1 and TRBJ2-3; 14 bases are shared with TRBD2. The CDR3 is 12 amino acids. Germline V gives CDR1 SQVTM, CDR2 ANQGSEA. The V and J ends lost 7 bases and 10 bases, in that order; junction bases with no gene match: 4. The CDR3 DNA follows: TGCAGCGGGGGACTAGCGGGAGAGGCGCAGTATTTT. This translates into CSGGLAGEAQYF.

The chain combines TRBV6-1 with TRBJ2-4; tentatively, D is TRBD2 (6 bases). The CDR3 consists of 17 residues. V was cut by 2 bases and J by 0 bases, with 14 bases left in between. CDR1 and CDR2 from the germline V gene are MNHNS and SASEGT. CDR3 in amino acids: CASSERGFPLAKNIQYF. CDR3 DNA: TGTGCCAGCAGTGAACGGGGGTTCCCTCTAGCCAAAAACATTCAGTACTTC.

V usage is TRBV6-2 or TRBV6-3 and J usage is TRBJ2-1, with 15 positions matching TRBD2. CDR1 MNHEY and CDR2 SVGEGT come from the germline V gene. The CDR3 runs to 17 residues. V lost 2 bases to trimming and J lost 4 bases; unmatched junction nucleotides: 3. The CDR3 nucleotides read TGTGCCAGCAGTTACCGGGGACTAGCGGGGGGATACAATGAGCAGTTCTTC. Encoded protein: CASSYRGLAGGYNEQFF.

V is TRBV29-1 and J is TRBJ1-2, with D hard to call. The CDR3 is 12 residues long. The ends were cut back, 7 bases at V and 4 bases at J, with 13 bases in the middle. Germline V lookup: CDR1 SQVTM, CDR2 ANQGSEA. CDR3 sequence (DNA): TGCAGCGCCGAGGACCGATTCTATGGCTACACCTTC. It translates to CSAEDRFYGYTF.

V is TRBV5-1 and J is TRBJ1-1, with D perhaps TRBD1 (6 bases). Germline CDR1 reads SGHRS; CDR2 reads YFSETQ. V was cut by 3 bases and J by 5 bases, with 11 bases left in between. The CDR3 covers 13 residues. CDR3 sequence (DNA): TGCGCCAGCAGCTCAGACAGGCGGACTGAAGCTTTCTTT. It is translated as CASSSDRRTEAFF.

The chain recombines TRBV28 with TRBJ2-7, with a tentative D call TRBD2 (6 bases). There are 14 residues in the CDR3. Deletions cut 5 bases from V and 0 bases from J, with 11 bases between. Germline CDR1 reads MDHEN; CDR2 reads SYDVKM. The CDR3 DNA reads as TGTGCCAGCAGTCCCCCGGGACTCTCCTACGAGCAGTACTTC. It encodes CASSPPGLSYEQYF.

The chain carries TRBV5-5 and TRBJ2-6; a possible D gene is TRBD2 (7 bases). This CDR3 comprises 15 residues. Trimming left V 2 bases short and J 3 bases short, with 9 bases between. Germline lookup yields CDR1 SGHKS and CDR2 YYEKEE (reference sequence). The DNA of the CDR3 is TGTGCCAGCAGCTTCGGGGGGCATGGGGCCAACGTCCTGACTTTC. Residues: CASSFGGHGANVLTF.

The chain carries TRBV19 and TRBJ1-1, with 7 positions matching TRBD1. Germline V gene data show CDR1 as LNHDA and CDR2 as SQIVND (reference sequence). Trimming removed 9 bases from V and 1 base from J; junction bases left unmatched: 2. This CDR3 contains 12 residues. For the CDR3, the DNA is TGTGCCAGCCGGGACAGGAACACTGAAGCTTTCTTT. Residues: CASRDRNTEAFF.

The V call is TRBV18, the J call TRBJ2-3; D ambiguous. CDR1 is KGHSH and CDR2 is LQKENI in the germline V gene. CDR3 length: 17 residues. V was clipped by 1 base and J by 6 bases, with 20 bases between them. CDR3 loop: CASSPLLSDYRLDTQYF. CDR3 in DNA: TGTGCCAGCTCACCACTGTTAAGCGATTACCGGTTGGATACGCAGTATTTT.

The CDR3 protein is CASSSRGDQPQHF. As DNA, the CDR3 is TGTGCCAGCAGTTCGCGGGGAGATCAGCCCCAGCATTTT. The V and J genes are TRBV12-3 or TRBV12-4 and TRBJ1-5; D gene uncertain. V was shortened by 4 bases and J by 5 bases, with 9 bases between the two germline ends. The CDR3 totals 13 residues.

V is TRBV15 and J is TRBJ1-6; possibly TRBD1 for D (6 bases). The CDR3 has 16 amino acids. V was cut by 3 bases and J by 9 bases, with 18 bases left in between. CDR1 LNHNV and CDR2 YYDKDF come from the germline V gene (reference sequence). CDR3 amino acids: CATSSGKQGGSSPLHF. DNA of the CDR3: TGTGCCACCAGCAGCGGGAAACAGGGTGGAAGTTCACCCCTCCACTTT.

The V call is TRBV29-1, the J call TRBJ2-4; D is undetermined. V was shortened by 0 bases and J by 1 base, with 16 bases between the two germline ends. CDR1 and CDR2 (germline): SQVTM, ANQGSEA. CDR3 length equals 17 residues. The CDR3 sequence: CSVEDGEVSMAKNIQYF. The CDR3 coding sequence is TGCAGCGTTGAAGATGGTGAAGTCTCCATGGCCAAAAACATTCAGTACTTC. Variable domain in full (rest from reference TRBV29-1 and TRBJ2-4): SAVISQKPSRDICQRGTSLTIQCQVDSQVTMMFWYRQQPGQSLTLIATANQGSEATYESGFVIDKFPISRPNLTFSTLTVSNMSPEDSSIYLCSVEDGEVSMAKNIQYFGAGTRLSVL.

This chain connects TRBV27 to TRBJ2-3, with D possibly matching TRBD2 (6 bases). In germline, CDR1 is MNHEY, CDR2 SMNVEV (reference sequence). Trimming stripped 10 bases from V and 2 bases from J, with 22 bases between. The CDR3 consists of 16 residues. The CDR3: CATKWDSLSPTDTQYF. Written as DNA, the CDR3 is TGTGCCACAAAGTGGGACTCCCTCAGTCCCACAGATACGCAGTATTTT.

V gene TRBV9 combines with J gene TRBJ2-7; 7 nucleotides line up with TRBD2. The V and J ends lost 5 bases and 0 bases, in that order; junction bases with no gene match: 8. This CDR3 is built from 15 residues. Per the germline V gene, CDR1 is SGDLS and CDR2 is YYNGEE. The CDR3 sequence: CASSPSGGVSYEQYF. The CDR3 nucleotides read TGTGCCAGCAGTCCTAGTGGGGGGGTCTCCTACGAGCAGTACTTC. The full variable domain, in which reference TRBV9 and TRBJ2-7 provide the parts outside the CDR3, is DSGVTQTPKHLITATGQRVTLRCSPRSGDLSVYWYQQSLDQGLQFLIQYYNGEERAKGNILERFSAQQFPDLHSELNLSSLELGDSALYFCASSPSGGVSYEQYFGPGTRLTVT.

V gene TRBV20-1 combines with J gene TRBJ2-3; TRBD2 agrees at 11 bases. Per the germline V gene, CDR1 is DFQATT and CDR2 is SNEGSKA (reference sequence). The CDR3 runs 19 residues. J lost 0 bases, V lost 6 bases, and 17 bases had no gene match. The CDR3: CSARLGETSGVTSTDTQYF. The CDR3 DNA sequence: TGCAGTGCCAGACTGGGGGAGACTAGCGGGGTTACTAGCACAGATACGCAGTATTTT.

V is TRBV6-1 and J is TRBJ1-6; 10 bases match TRBD1. Germline V gives CDR1 MNHNS, CDR2 SASEGT. The length of the CDR3 is 17 residues. The J segment lost 9 bases and the V segment lost 8 bases, leaving 16 bases of the junction unmatched. CDR3 sequence (DNA): TGTGCCAGCGTCGGGCGACTCACCGGGACAGGGGTTTCACCCCTCCACTTT. It encodes CASVGRLTGTGVSPLHF.

V usage is TRBV18 and J usage is TRBJ1-2; D is unclear. With 6 bases removed from V and 3 bases from J, the gap between germline ends came to 11 bases. CDR1 and CDR2 (germline): KGHSH, LQKENI. The CDR3 is 13 amino acids. CDR3 in amino acids: CASSPRDHYGYTF. The DNA for the CDR3 is TGTGCCAGCTCCCCGAGAGATCACTATGGCTACACCTTC.

This chain links TRBV6-5 with TRBJ2-5; D not resolved. In germline, CDR1 is MNHEY, CDR2 SVGAGI. Trimming cost V 0 bases and J 5 bases, with 13 bases left between them. This CDR3 region has 15 residues. CDR3 loop: CASSYSGGFGETQYF. The CDR3 DNA reads TGTGCCAGCAGTTACTCAGGTGGATTTGGGGAGACCCAGTACTTC.

The chain uses TRBV5-4 and TRBJ2-5; D is ambiguous. V was shortened by 1 base and J by 4 bases, with 11 bases between the two germline ends. This CDR3 has 14 amino acids. CDR1 SGHNT and CDR2 YYREEE come from the germline V gene (reference sequence). In DNA form, the CDR3 reads TGTGCCAGCAGCTTGCGGGTACTGGGAGAGACCCAGTACTTC. It translates to CASSLRVLGETQYF.

The chain joins TRBV6-5 to TRBJ1-6, with TRBD1 matching over 7 bases. V shed 2 bases, J shed 6 bases, and the junction held 1 base outside the gene matches. Germline V gene data show CDR1 as MNHEY and CDR2 as SVGAGI. The CDR3 contains 14 residues. CDR3 protein: CASSYRDSNSPLHF. The CDR3 DNA reads as TGTGCCAGCAGTTACCGGGACAGTAATTCACCCCTCCACTTT.

The V gene is TRBV19, the J gene TRBJ2-2; TRBD1 aligns across 9 bases. The V gene's germline CDR1 is LNHDA and CDR2 SQIVND (reference sequence). V trimming: 2 bases; J trimming: 4 bases; junction bases outside the gene matches: 8. This CDR3 has 17 amino acids. The DNA of the CDR3 is TGTGCCAGTAGTATACGGGGGGACAGGGCGGGCACCGGGGAGCTGTTTTTT. Translated: CASSIRGDRAGTGELFF.